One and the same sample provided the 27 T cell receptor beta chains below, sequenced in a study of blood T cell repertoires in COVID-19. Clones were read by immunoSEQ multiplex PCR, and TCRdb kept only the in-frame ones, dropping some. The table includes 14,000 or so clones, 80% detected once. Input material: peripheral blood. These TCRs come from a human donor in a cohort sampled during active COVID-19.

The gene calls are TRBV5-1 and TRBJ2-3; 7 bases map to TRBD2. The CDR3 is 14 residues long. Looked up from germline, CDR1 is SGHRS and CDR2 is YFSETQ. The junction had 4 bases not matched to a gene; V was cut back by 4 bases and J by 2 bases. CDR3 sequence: CASSQGGTTDTQYF. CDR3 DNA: TGCGCCAGCAGCCAGGGAGGGACCACAGATACGCAGTATTTT.

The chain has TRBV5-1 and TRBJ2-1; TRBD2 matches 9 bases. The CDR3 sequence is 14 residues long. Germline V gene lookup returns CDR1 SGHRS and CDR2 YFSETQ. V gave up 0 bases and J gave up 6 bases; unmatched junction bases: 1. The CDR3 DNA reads TGCGCCAGCAGCTTGGCTAGCGGGATCAATGAGCAGTTCTTC. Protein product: CASSLASGINEQFF.

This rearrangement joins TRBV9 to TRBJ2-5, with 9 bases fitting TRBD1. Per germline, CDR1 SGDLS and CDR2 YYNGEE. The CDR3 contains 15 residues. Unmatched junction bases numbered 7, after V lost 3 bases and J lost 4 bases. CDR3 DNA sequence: TGTGCCAGCAGCGGGGGGACAGGGTTTGGAGAGACCCAGTACTTC. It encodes CASSGGTGFGETQYF.

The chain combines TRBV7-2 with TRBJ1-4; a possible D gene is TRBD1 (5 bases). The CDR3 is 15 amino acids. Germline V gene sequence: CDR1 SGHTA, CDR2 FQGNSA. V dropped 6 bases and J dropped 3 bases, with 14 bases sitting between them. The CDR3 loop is CASSFRGAANEKLFF. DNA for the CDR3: TGTGCCAGCAGTTTTCGTGGGGCAGCTAATGAAAAACTGTTTTTT.

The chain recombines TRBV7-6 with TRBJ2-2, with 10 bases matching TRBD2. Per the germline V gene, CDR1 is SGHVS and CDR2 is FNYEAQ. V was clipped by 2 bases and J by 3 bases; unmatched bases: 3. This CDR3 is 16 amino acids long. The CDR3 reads CASSLTSGKDTGELFF. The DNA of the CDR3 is TGTGCCAGCAGCTTAACTAGCGGGAAGGACACCGGGGAGCTGTTTTTT.

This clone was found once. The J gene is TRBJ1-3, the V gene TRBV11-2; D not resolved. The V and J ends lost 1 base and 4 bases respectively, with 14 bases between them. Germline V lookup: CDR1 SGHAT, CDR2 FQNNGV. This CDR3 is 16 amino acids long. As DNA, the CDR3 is TGTGCCAGCAGCTTAGGAGGACGGGCGGGAGGAAACACCATATATTTT. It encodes CASSLGGRAGGNTIYF.

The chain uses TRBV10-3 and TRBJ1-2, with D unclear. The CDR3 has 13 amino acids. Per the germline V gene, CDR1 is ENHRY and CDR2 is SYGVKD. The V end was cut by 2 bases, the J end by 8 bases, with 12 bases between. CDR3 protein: CAISESVELGYTF. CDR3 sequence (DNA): TGTGCCATCAGTGAGAGCGTAGAACTGGGCTACACCTTC.

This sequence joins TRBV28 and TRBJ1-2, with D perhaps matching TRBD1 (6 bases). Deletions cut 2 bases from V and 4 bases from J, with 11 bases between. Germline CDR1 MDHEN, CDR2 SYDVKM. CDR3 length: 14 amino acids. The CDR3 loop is CASSLGGATYGYTF. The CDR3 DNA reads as TGTGCCAGCAGTTTAGGGGGGGCTACCTATGGCTACACCTTC.

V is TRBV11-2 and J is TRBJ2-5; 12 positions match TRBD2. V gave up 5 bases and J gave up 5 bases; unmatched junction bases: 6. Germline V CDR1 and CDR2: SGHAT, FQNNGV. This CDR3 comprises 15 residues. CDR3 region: CASSQGTSGSETQYF. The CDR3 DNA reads TGTGCCAGCAGCCAGGGGACTAGCGGGTCGGAGACCCAGTACTTC. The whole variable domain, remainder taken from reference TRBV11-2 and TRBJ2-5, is EAGVAQSPRYKIIEKRQSVAFWCNPISGHATLYWYQQILGQGPKLLIQFQNNGVVDDSQLPKDRFSAERLKGVDSTLKIQPAKLEDSAVYLCASSQGTSGSETQYFGPGTRLLVL.

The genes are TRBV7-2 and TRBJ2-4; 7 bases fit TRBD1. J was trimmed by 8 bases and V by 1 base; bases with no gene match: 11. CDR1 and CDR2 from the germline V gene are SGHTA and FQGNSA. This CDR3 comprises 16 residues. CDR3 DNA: TGTGCCAGCAGCTTAGTCCGGGCCAGGGACAGACACATTCAGTACTTC. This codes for CASSLVRARDRHIQYF.

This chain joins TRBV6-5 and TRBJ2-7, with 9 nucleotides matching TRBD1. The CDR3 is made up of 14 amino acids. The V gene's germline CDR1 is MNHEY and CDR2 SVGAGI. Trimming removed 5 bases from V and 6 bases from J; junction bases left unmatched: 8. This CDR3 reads CASSRDRDTSEQYF. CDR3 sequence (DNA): TGTGCCAGCAGTAGGGACAGGGACACCTCCGAGCAGTACTTC.

CDR3 nucleotides: TGTGCCAGCAGTTGGGGAAGTCAGGGAGGAAATGAGCAGTTCTTC. Amino acid sequence: CASSWGSQGGNEQFF. This chain connects TRBV9 to TRBJ2-1, with D perhaps matching TRBD2 (6 bases). The germline V and J ends were trimmed by 5 bases and 7 bases, with 19 bases remaining between them. This CDR3 is built from 15 residues. The germline V gene has CDR1 SGDLS and CDR2 YYNGEE.

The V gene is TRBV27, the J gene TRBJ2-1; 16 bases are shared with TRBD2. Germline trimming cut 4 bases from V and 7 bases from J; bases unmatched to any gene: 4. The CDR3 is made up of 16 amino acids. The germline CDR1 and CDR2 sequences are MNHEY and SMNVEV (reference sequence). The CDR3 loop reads CASSSPGLAGGNEQFF. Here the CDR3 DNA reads TGTGCCAGCAGTTCCCCGGGACTAGCGGGAGGGAATGAGCAGTTCTTC.

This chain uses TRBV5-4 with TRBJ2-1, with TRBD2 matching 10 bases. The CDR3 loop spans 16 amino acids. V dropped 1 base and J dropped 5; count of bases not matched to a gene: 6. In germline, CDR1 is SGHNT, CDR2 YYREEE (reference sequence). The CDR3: CASSLTSGRAHNEQFF. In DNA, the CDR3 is TGTGCCAGCAGCTTGACAAGCGGGAGGGCCCACAATGAGCAGTTCTTC.

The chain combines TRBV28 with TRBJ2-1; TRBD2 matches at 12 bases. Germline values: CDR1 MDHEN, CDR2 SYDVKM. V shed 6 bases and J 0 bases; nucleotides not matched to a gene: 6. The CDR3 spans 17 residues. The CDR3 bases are TGTGCCAGCAGGGGACTAGCGGGCCTAAGCTCCTACAATGAGCAGTTCTTC. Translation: CASRGLAGLSSYNEQFF.

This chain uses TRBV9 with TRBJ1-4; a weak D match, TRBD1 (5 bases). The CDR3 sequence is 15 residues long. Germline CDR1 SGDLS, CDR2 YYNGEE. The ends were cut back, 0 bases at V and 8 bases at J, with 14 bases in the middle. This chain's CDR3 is CASSVGVTAGEKLFF. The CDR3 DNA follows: TGTGCCAGCAGCGTAGGTGTGACAGCTGGGGAAAAACTGTTTTTT.

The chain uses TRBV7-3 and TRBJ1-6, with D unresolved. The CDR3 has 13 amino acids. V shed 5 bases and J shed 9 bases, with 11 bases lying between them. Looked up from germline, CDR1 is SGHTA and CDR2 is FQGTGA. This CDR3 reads CASSLNMVSPLHF. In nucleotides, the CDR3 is TGTGCCAGCAGCCTCAACATGGTTTCACCCCTCCACTTT.

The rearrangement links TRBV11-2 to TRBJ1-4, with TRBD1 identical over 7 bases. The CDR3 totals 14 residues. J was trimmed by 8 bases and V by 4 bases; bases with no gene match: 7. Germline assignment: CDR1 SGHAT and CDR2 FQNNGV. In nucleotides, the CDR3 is TGTGCCAGCAGCTCCAGACAGGGTTTCGAAAAACTGTTTTTT. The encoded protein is CASSSRQGFEKLFF.

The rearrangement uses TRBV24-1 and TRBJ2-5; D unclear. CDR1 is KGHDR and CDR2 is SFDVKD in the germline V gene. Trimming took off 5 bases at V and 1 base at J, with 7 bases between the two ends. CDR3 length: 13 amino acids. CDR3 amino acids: CATSGGSQETQYF. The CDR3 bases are TGTGCCACCAGTGGAGGATCCCAAGAGACCCAGTACTTC.

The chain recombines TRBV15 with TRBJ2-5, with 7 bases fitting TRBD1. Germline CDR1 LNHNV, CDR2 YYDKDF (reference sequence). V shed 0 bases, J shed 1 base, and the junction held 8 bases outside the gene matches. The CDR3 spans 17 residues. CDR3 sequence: CATSRELPTGLQETQYF. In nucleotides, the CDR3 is TGTGCCACCAGCAGAGAGCTTCCGACAGGGCTCCAAGAGACCCAGTACTTC.

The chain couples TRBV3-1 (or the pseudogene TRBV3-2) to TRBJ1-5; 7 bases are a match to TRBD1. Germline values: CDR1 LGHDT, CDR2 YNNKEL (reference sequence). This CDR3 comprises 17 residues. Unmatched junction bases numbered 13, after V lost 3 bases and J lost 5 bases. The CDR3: CASSHNRPGQMDQPQHF. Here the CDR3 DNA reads TGTGCCAGCAGCCATAACCGACCGGGACAGATGGATCAGCCCCAGCATTTT.

As DNA, the CDR3 is TGTGCCAGCTCACCACCTAACAGGCGTGTCTCAAAAGAGACCCAGTACTTC. Protein product: CASSPPNRRVSKETQYF. The rearrangement links TRBV18 to TRBJ2-5, with a possible D match to TRBD1 (5 bases). This CDR3 contains 17 residues. From germline, CDR1 is KGHSH and CDR2 LQKENI. Trimming left V 0 bases short and J 3 bases short, with 17 bases between. Together with reference TRBV18 and TRBJ2-5, the CDR3 gives the full variable domain: NAGVMQNPRHLVRRRGQEARLRCSPMKGHSHVYWYRQLPEEGLKFMVYLQKENIIDESGMPKERFSAEFPKEGPSILRIQQVVRGDSAAYFCASSPPNRRVSKETQYFGPGTRLLVL.

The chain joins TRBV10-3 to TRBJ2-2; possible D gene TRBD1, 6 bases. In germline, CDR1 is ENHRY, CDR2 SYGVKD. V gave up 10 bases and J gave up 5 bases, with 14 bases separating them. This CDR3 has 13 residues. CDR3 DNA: TGTGCCACGAACCCTCAGGGGACCGGGGAGCTGTTTTTT. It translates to CATNPQGTGELFF.

CDR3 loop: CASSLGTSVSYNEQFF. The CDR3 region has the DNA TGTGCCAGCAGCTTAGGGACTAGCGTCTCCTACAATGAGCAGTTCTTC. The rearrangement links TRBV7-9 to TRBJ2-1; TRBD2 matches 9 bases. Germline loops: CDR1 SEHNR, CDR2 FQNEAQ (reference sequence). The CDR3 extends over 16 amino acids. The trim removed 1 base at V and 0 bases at J, leaving 1 base unmatched.

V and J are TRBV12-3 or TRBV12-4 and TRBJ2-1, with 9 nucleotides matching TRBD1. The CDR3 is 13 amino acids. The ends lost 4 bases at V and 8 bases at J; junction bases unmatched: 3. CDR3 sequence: CASSYRGLYEQFF. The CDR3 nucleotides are TGTGCCAGCAGTTACAGGGGGCTCTATGAGCAGTTCTTC.

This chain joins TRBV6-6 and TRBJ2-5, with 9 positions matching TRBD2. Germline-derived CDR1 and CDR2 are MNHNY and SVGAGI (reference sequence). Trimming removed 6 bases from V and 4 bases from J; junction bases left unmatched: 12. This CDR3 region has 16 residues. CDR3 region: CASRTTSGENIETQYF. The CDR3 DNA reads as TGTGCCAGCAGAACGACTAGCGGCGAAAATATAGAGACCCAGTACTTC.

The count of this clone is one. Here the CDR3 DNA reads TGTGCCAGCAGCTTGAGTCTAGCGGGGATGGATGAGCAGTTCTTC. This codes for CASSLSLAGMDEQFF. The chain is built from TRBV5-5 and TRBJ2-1, with 9 bases aligning to TRBD2. Germline-derived CDR1 and CDR2 are SGHKS and YYEKEE (reference sequence). The V gene end was trimmed by 1 base and the J gene end by 8 bases; junction bases not matched to a gene: 7. This CDR3 is built from 15 residues.